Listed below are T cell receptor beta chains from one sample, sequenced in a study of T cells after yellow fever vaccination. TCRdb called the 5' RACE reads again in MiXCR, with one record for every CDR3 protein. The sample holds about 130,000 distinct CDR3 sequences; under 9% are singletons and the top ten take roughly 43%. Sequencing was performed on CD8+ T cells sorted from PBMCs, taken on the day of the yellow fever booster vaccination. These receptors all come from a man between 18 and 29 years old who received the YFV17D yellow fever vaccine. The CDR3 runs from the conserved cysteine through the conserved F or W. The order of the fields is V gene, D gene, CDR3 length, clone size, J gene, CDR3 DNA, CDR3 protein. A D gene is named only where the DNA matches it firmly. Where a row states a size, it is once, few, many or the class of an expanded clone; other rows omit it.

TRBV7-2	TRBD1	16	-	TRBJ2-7	TGTGCCAGCAGCAACCGGGACAGTGGGAGCCCCTACGAGCAGTACTTC	CASSNRDSGSPYEQYF
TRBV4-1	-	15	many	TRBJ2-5	TGCGCCAGCAGCCCGTACAGTTCGAATCTAGAGACCCAGTACTTC	CASSPYSSNLETQYF
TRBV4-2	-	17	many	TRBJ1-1	TGTGCCAGCAGCCAAACGGGTATACAGGCCTTAAGGACTGAAGCTTTCTTT	CASSQTGIQALRTEAFF
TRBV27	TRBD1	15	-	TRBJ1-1	TGTGCCAGCAGTTTATCGACAGGGGGCCACACTGAAGCTTTCTTT	CASSLSTGGHTEAFF
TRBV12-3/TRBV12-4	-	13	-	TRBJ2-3	TGTGCCAGCAGTTTTATCCCTCCAGATACGCAGTATTTT	CASSFIPPDTQYF
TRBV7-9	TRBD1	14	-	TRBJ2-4	TGTGCCAGCAGCGTCCGGGACAGGGATAACATTCAGTACTTC	CASSVRDRDNIQYF
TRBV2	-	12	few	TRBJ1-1	TGTGCCACCCCCGGGACGCTTAGGGAAGCTTTCTTT	CATPGTLREAFF
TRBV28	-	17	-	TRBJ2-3	TGTGCCAGCAGTTCGCGTCAGACACGATCGTACACAGATACGCAGTATTTT	CASSSRQTRSYTDTQYF
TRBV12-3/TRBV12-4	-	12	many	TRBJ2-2	TGTGCCCTGGGAAAGGGGACCGGGGAGCTGTTTTTT	CALGKGTGELFF
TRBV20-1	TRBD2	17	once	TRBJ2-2	TGCAGTGCTACCCCCGACGTTCCAGCGGGGGGGCCCCGGGAGCTGTTTTTT	CSATPDVPAGGPRELFF
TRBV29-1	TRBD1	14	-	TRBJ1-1	TGCAGCGTTGTGTGGGACAGGGAGAACACTGAAGCTTTCTTT	CSVVWDRENTEAFF
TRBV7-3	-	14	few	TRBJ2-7	TGTGCCAGCAGCCGAAAGCTGGACTCCTACGAGCAGTACTTC	CASSRKLDSYEQYF
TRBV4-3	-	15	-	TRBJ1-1	TGCGCCAGCAGCCAAGATTATAGGGGGAACACTGAAGCTTTCTTT	CASSQDYRGNTEAFF
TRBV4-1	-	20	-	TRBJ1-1	TGCGCCAGCAGCCAAGTAGTTTTGGGAGCTCCGGGGGGATTGAACACTGAAGCTTTCTTT	CASSQVVLGAPGGLNTEAFF
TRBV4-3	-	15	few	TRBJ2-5	TGCGCCAGCAGCCAGGGGACACTCTCCCAAGAGACCCAGTACTTC	CASSQGTLSQETQYF
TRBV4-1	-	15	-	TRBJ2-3	TGCGCCAGCAGCCAAGGGTCCCTAGCGCTAGATACGCAGTATTTT	CASSQGSLALDTQYF
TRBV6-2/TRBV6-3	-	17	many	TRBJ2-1	TGTGCCAGCAGTTACTCACTGTCAGGGAGGCCCTACAATGAGCAGTTCTTC	CASSYSLSGRPYNEQFF
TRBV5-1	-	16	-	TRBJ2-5	TGCGCCAGCAGCTTGGGTCTAGCCGGGGATGATGAGACCCAGTACTTC	CASSLGLAGDDETQYF
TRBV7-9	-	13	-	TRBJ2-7	TGTGCCAGCAGCTTCCCAAGCTCCTACGAGCAGTACTTC	CASSFPSSYEQYF
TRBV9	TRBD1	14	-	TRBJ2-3	TGTGCCAGCAGCCCCGACAGGGCCACAGATACGCAGTATTTT	CASSPDRATDTQYF
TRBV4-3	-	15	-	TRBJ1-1	TGCGCCAGCAGCCAAGTTAAGGGGGGAAACACTGAAGCTTTCTTT	CASSQVKGGNTEAFF
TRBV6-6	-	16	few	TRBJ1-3	TGTGCCAGCAGTTACTCGTCCGGCCTTTCTGGAAACACCATATATTTT	CASSYSSGLSGNTIYF
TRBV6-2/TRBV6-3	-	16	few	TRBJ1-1	TGTGCCAGCACCTCGTCTAGAAACCGGGGGAACACTGAAGCTTTCTTT	CASTSSRNRGNTEAFF
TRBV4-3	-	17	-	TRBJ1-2	TGCGCCAGCAGCCAAGAATGGAGACAGGTCCTTCGGCGTGGCTACACCTTC	CASSQEWRQVLRRGYTF
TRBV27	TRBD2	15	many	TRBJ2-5	TGTGCCAGCAGCGCAACTAGCGGGGGGATGGAGACCCAGTACTTC	CASSATSGGMETQYF
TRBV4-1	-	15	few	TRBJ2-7	TGCGCCAGCAGCCAAGTAGCGGAGAGCTCCTACGAGCAGTACTTC	CASSQVAESSYEQYF